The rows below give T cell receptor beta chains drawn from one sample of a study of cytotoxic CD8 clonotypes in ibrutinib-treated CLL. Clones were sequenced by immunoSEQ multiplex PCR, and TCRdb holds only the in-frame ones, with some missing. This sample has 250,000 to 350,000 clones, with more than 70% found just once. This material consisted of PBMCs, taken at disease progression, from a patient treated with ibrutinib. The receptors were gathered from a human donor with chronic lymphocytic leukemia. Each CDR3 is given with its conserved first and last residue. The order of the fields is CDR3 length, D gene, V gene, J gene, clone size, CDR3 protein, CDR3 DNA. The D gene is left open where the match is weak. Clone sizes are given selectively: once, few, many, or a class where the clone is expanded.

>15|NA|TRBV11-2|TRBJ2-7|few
CASSFGRGQTYEQYF
TGTGCCAGCAGCTTCGGGCGGGGACAGACCTACGAGCAGTACTTC
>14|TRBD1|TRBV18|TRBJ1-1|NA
CASSADRGITEAFF
TGTGCCAGCTCAGCGGACAGGGGAATCACTGAAGCTTTCTTT
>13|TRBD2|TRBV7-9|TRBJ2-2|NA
CASHWRETGELFF
TGTGCCAGCCACTGGCGGGAGACCGGGGAGCTGTTTTTT
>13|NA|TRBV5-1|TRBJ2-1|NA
CASSLGPHQEQFF
TGCGCCAGCAGCTTGGGTCCCCACCAAGAGCAGTTCTTC
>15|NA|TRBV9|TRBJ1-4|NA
CASSPGGGVGEKLFF
TGTGCCAGCAGCCCAGGCGGGGGCGTAGGTGAAAAACTGTTTTTT
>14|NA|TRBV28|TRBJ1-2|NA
CASSLDIALYGYTF
TGTGCCAGCAGTTTAGATATTGCGCTTTATGGCTACACCTTC
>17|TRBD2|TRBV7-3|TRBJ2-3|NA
CASSQYPLAETTDTQYF
TGTGCCAGCAGCCAATACCCGCTAGCGGAAACCACAGATACGCAGTATTTT
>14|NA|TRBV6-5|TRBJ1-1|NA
CASSYSRVGLVAFF
TGTGCCAGCAGTTACTCGCGGGTTGGGTTGGTAGCTTTCTTT
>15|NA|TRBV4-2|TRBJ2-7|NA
CASSQEGGTSYEQYF
TGTGCCAGCAGCCAAGAAGGAGGGACGTCCTACGAGCAGTACTTC
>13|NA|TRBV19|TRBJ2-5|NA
CASSRGDQETQYF
TGTGCCAGTAGTAGGGGGGACCAAGAGACCCAGTACTTC
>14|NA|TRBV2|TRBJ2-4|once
CASSTGLAKNIQYF
TGTGCCAGCAGTACAGGATTAGCCAAAAACATTCAGTACTTC
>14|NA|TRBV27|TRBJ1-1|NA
CASSSPGWNTEAFF
TGTGCCAGCAGTTCCCCGGGGTGGAACACTGAAGCTTTCTTT
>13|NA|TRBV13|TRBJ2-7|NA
CASSLGRVSQQYF
TGTGCCAGCAGCTTAGGCCGTGTGTCCCAGCAGTACTTC
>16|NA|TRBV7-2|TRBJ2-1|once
CASSLVRAGYYNEQFF
TGTGCCAGCAGCTTAGTGCGGGCGGGGTACTACAATGAGCAGTTCTTC
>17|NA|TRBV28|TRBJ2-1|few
CASSLSPWRGEGNEQFF
TGTGCCAGCAGTTTAAGTCCCTGGCGGGGCGAAGGCAATGAGCAGTTCTTC
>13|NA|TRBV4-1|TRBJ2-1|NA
CASSQPNLSEQFF
TGCGCCAGCAGCCAGCCAAATTTGAGTGAGCAGTTCTTC
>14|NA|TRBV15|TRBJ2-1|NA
CATSRDHGGDEQFF
TGTGCCACCAGCAGAGATCACGGCGGGGATGAGCAGTTCTTC
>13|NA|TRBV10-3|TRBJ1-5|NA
CAIRTDSNQPQHF
TGTGCCATCAGGACGGATAGCAATCAGCCCCAGCATTTT
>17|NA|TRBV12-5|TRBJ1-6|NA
CASGPRQLDSPHPPLHF
TGTGCTAGTGGACCTCGGCAACTGGACAGTCCGCATCCCCCCCTCCACTTT
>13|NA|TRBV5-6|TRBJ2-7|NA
CASSFGVSYEQYF
TGTGCCAGCAGCTTCGGGGTCTCCTACGAGCAGTACTTC
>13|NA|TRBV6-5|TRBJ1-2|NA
CASSYSNGRGYTF
TGTGCCAGCAGTTACTCGAATGGGCGTGGCTACACCTTC
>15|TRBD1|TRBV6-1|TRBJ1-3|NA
CASSTDRFSGNTIYF
TGTGCCAGCAGCACGGACAGGTTCTCTGGAAACACCATATATTTT
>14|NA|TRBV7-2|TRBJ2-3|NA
CASSPDRDTDTQYF
TGTGCCAGCAGTCCTGATCGGGACACAGATACGCAGTATTTT
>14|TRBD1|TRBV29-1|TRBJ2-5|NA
CSGRDRGGQETQYF
TGCAGCGGACGGGACAGGGGGGGACAAGAGACCCAGTACTTC
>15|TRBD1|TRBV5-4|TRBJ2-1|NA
CASSSPGQGIYEQFF
TGTGCCAGCAGCTCCCCGGGACAGGGGATCTATGAGCAGTTCTTC
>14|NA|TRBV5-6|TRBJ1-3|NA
CASSVQGLGNTIYF
TGTGCCAGCAGCGTGCAGGGACTTGGAAACACCATATATTTT
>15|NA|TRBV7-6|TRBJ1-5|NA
CASSLGRGSNQPQHF
TGTGCCAGCAGCTTAGGACGGGGTAGCAATCAGCCCCAGCATTTT
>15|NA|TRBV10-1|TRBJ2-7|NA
CASSEFAGPTYEQYF
TGCGCCAGCAGTGAGTTTGCAGGGCCAACCTACGAGCAGTACTTC
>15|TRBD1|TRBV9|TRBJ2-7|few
CASSAPGTGVYEQYF
TGTGCCAGCAGCGCGCCCGGGACAGGGGTCTACGAGCAGTACTTC
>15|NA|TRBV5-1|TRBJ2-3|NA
CASSWTRGATDTQYF
TGCGCCAGCAGCTGGACGAGGGGGGCCACAGATACGCAGTATTTT
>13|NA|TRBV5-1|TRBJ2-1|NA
CASSLAPGGRWFF
TGCGCCAGCAGCTTGGCCCCCGGGGGCCGTTGGTTCTTC
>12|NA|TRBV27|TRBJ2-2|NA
CASTPNTGELFF
TGTGCCAGCACCCCGAACACCGGGGAGCTGTTTTTT
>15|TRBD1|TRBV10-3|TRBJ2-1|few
CAIRPGQGRGYEQFF
TGTGCCATCAGACCGGGACAGGGTAGGGGTTATGAGCAGTTCTTC
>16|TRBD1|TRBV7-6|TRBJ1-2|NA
CASSLWPLRDRDGYTF
TGTGCCAGCAGCTTATGGCCCCTCCGGGACAGGGATGGCTACACCTTC
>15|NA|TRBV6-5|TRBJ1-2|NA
CASSYVPGTAVGYTF
TGTGCCAGCAGTTACGTCCCCGGGACGGCGGTGGGCTACACCTTC
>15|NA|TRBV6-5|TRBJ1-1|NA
CASSYRQGMNTEAFF
TGTGCCAGCAGTTACAGGCAGGGGATGAACACTGAAGCTTTCTTT
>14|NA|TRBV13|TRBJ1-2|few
CASSFLTDKHGYTF
TGTGCCAGCAGCTTCCTTACGGACAAACATGGCTACACCTTC
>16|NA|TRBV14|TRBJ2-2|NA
CASSQDGLRTDLELFF
TGTGCCAGCAGCCAAGATGGACTCAGGACGGACCTGGAGCTGTTTTTT
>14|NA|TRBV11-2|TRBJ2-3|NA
CASALPGSTDTQYF
TGTGCCAGCGCCCTGCCAGGGAGCACAGATACGCAGTATTTT
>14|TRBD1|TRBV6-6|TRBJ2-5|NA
CASSKQGAEETQYF
TGTGCCAGCAGTAAACAGGGGGCAGAAGAGACCCAGTACTTC
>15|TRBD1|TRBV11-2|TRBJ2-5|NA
CASSLGGTGGQTQYF
TGTGCCAGCAGCTTAGGGGGGACAGGGGGTCAGACCCAGTACTTC
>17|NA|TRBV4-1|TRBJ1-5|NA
CASSQDGAHYSNQPQHF
TGCGCCAGCAGCCAAGATGGGGCACACTATAGCAATCAGCCCCAGCATTTT
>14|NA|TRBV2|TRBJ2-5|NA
CASRSFSAQETQYF
TGTGCCAGCAGGTCGTTTTCCGCCCAAGAGACCCAGTACTTC
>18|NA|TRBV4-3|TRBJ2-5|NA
CASSQGQGGSGSPETQYF
TGCGCCAGCAGCCAAGGACAGGGGGGTAGCGGGAGTCCAGAGACCCAGTACTTC
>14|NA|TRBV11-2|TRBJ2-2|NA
CASSPAVATGELFF
TGTGCCAGCAGCCCCGCGGTTGCAACCGGGGAGCTGTTTTTT
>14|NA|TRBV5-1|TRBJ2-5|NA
CASSLTSEQETQYF
TGCGCCAGCAGCTTGACGTCAGAACAAGAGACCCAGTACTTC
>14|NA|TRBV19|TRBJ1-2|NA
CASSIPRTYYGYTF
TGTGCCAGTAGTATACCCCGGACCTACTATGGCTACACCTTC
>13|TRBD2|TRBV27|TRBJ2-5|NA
CASSIAGLETQYF
TGTGCCAGCAGTATAGCGGGTCTGGAGACCCAGTACTTC
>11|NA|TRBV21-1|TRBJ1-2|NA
CASPPFYGYTF
TGTGCCAGCCCCCCATTCTATGGCTACACCTTC
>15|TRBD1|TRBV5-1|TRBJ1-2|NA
CASSTPGQEVTGYTF
TGCGCCAGCAGCACCCCGGGACAGGAGGTTACGGGCTACACCTTC
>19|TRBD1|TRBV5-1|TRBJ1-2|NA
CASSRRTGTGTFYNYGYTF
TGCGCCAGCAGCCGAAGGACCGGGACAGGGACTTTTTACAACTATGGCTACACCTTC
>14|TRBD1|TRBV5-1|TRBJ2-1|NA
CASSAGQVDNEQFF
TGCGCCAGCAGCGCGGGACAGGTGGACAATGAGCAGTTCTTC
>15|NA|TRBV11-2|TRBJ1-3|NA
CASSLGHGSGNTIYF
TGTGCCAGCAGCTTAGGACACGGCTCTGGAAACACCATATATTTT
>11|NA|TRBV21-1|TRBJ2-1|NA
CASSIPIEQFF
TGTGCCAGCAGCATTCCGATTGAGCAGTTCTTC
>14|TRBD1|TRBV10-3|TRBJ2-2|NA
CASWGTGSTGELFF
TGTGCCAGCTGGGGGACAGGGTCCACCGGGGAGCTGTTTTTT